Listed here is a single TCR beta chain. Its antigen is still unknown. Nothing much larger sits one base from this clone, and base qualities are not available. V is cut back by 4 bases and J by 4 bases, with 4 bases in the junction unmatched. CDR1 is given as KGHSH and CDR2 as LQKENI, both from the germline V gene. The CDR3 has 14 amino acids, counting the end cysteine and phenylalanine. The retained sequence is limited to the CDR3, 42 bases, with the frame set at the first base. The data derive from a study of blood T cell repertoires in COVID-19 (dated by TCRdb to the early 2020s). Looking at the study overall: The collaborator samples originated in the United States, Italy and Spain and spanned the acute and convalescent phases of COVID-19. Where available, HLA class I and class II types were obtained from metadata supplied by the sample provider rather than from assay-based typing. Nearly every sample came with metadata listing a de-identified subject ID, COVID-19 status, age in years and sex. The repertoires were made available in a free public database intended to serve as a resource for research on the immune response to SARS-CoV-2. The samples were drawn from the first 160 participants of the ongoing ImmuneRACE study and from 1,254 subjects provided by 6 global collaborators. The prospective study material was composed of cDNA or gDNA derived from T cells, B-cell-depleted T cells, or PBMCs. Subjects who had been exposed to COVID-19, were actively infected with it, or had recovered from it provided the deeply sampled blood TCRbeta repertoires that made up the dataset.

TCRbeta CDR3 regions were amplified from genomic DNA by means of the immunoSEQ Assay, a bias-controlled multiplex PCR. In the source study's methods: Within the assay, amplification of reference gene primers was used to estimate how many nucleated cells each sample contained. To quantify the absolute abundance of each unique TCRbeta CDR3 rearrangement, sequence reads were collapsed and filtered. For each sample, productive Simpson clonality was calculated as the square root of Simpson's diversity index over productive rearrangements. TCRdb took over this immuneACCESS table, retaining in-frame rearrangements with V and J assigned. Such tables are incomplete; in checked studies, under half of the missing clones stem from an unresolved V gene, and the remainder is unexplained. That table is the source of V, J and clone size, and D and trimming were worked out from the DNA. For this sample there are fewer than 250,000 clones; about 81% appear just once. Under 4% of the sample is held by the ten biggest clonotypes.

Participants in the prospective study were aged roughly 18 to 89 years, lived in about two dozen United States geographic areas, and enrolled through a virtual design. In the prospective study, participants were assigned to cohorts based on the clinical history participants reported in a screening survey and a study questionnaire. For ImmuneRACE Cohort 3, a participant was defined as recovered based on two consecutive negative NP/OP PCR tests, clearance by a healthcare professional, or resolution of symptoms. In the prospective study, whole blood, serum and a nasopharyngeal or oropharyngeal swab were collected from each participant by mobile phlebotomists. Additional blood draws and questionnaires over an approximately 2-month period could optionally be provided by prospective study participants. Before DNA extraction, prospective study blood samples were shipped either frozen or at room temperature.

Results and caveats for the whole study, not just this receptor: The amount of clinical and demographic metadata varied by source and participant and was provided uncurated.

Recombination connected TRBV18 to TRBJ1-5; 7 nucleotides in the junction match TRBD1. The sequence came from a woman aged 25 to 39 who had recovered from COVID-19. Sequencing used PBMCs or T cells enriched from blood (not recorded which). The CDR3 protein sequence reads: CASSQKGANQPQHF. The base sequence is TGTGCCAGCTCACAGAAGGGGGCAAATCAGCCCCAGCATTTT.